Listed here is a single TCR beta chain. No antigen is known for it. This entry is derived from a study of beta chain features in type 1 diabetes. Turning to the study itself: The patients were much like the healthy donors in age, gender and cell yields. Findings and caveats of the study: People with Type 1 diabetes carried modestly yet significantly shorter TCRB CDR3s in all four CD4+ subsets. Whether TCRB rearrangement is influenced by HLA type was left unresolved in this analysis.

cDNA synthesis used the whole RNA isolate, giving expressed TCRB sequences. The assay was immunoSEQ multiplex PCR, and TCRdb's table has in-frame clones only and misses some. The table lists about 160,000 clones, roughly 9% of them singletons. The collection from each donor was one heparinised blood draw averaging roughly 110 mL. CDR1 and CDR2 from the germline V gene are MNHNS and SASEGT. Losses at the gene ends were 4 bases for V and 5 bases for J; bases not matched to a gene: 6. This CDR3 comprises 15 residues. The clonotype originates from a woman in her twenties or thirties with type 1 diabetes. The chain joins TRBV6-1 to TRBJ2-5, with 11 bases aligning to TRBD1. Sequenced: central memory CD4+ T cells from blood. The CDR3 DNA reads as TGTGCCAGCAGTGGGACAGGGGGCTTGGGGGAGACCCAGTACTTC. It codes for CASSGTGGLGETQYF.